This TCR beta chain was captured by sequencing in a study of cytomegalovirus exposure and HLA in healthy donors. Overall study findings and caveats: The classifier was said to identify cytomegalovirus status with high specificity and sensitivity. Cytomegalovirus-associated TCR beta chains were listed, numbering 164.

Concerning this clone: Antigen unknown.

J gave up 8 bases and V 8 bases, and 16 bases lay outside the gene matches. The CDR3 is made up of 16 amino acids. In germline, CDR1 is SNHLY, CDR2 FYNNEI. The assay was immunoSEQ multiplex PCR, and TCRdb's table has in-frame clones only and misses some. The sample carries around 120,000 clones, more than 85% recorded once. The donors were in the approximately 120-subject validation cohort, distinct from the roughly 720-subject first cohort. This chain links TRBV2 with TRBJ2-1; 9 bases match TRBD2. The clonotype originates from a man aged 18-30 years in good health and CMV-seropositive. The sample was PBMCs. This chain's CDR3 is CASSRGRRGGVDEQFF. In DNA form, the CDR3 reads TGTGCCAGCTCCCGTGGGAGGCGGGGGGGCGTCGATGAGCAGTTCTTC.